This passage covers 15 T cell receptor beta chains from one sample sequenced in a study of response to subunit inactivated influenza vaccine. Each CDR3 protein gets one entry after TCRdb re-called the RT-PCR reads with MiXCR. The sample contains some 500,000 distinct CDR3 sequences, approximately 24% of which appear only once. The sample here was CD4+ T cells sorted from PBMCs, taken more than 4 days after vaccination. All receptors derive from a man in his fifties who received an inactivated influenza vaccine.

The sample holds many counts of this clonotype. The rearrangement joins TRBV20-1 to TRBJ2-1; 7 bases map to TRBD1. Trimming took 7 bases from V and 3 from J; bases not matched to a gene: 3. The CDR3 extends over 12 amino acids. Per the germline V gene, CDR1 is DFQATT and CDR2 is SNEGSKA (reference sequence). This CDR3 is CSGQGRYNEQFF. The CDR3 region has the DNA TGCAGTGGACAGGGCCGCTACAATGAGCAGTTCTTC.

The sample holds a few counts of this clonotype. V gene TRBV7-8 combines with J gene TRBJ2-5; a possible D gene is TRBD1 (5 bases). V lost 3 bases and J lost 2, with 7 bases in between. The length of the CDR3 is 13 residues. Germline V gene lookup returns CDR1 SGHVS and CDR2 FQNEAQ. The CDR3 DNA is TGTGCCAGCAGCTTGCGACAGCAAGAGACCCAGTACTTC. It specifies CASSLRQQETQYF.

This clonotype was counted ten times or more. This chain uses TRBV5-1 with TRBJ1-2; 9 positions agree with TRBD1. CDR3 length equals 15 residues. Germline trimming cut 0 bases from V and 6 bases from J; bases unmatched to any gene: 6. The germline V gene has CDR1 SGHRS and CDR2 YFSETQ. Here the CDR3 reads CASSLDRDREHGYTF. In DNA form, the CDR3 reads TGCGCCAGCAGCTTGGACCGGGACAGGGAACATGGCTACACCTTC. Supplemented by reference TRBV5-1 and TRBJ1-2, the full variable domain reads KAGVTQTPRYLIKTRGQQVTLSCSPISGHRSVSWYQQTPGQGLQFLFEYFSETQRNKGNFPGRFSGRQFSNSRSEMNVSTLELGDSALYLCASSLDRDREHGYTFGSGTRLTVV.

J is TRBJ2-3 and V is TRBV7-2; D is unclear. V was shortened by 0 bases and J by 6 bases, with 19 bases between the two germline ends. The CDR3 is 17 amino acids. CDR1 and CDR2 (germline): SGHTA, FQGNSA. In nucleotides, the CDR3 is TGTGCCAGCAGCTTAGCGCCGGCAGGAGTCGAAGCGGATACGCAGTATTTT. The encoded protein is CASSLAPAGVEADTQYF.

This rearrangement joins TRBV28 to TRBJ2-1; possible D gene TRBD2, 5 bases. Germline V CDR1 and CDR2: MDHEN, SYDVKM. Trimming shortened V by 8 bases and J by 7 bases, and 15 bases separated the two germline ends. The length of the CDR3 is 13 residues. The CDR3 region has the DNA TGTGCCAGCCGGGGATTGGTTGGAAATGAGCAGTTCTTC. Translation gives CASRGLVGNEQFF.

The chain recombines TRBV12-3 or TRBV12-4 with TRBJ1-1; TRBD1 is a possible D gene (5 bases). This CDR3 region has 14 residues. V was clipped by 2 bases and J by 6 bases, with 13 bases between them. The CDR3 DNA follows: TGTGCCAGCAGTTTATTCCGGGGCGCCGCTGAAGCTTTCTTT. Translated: CASSLFRGAAEAFF.

This chain uses TRBV5-1 with TRBJ2-5, with 9 nucleotides matching TRBD2. Germline CDR1 and CDR2: SGHRS and YFSETQ. The CDR3 is 15 residues long. The trim removed 4 bases at V and 2 bases at J, leaving 6 bases unmatched. This chain's CDR3 is CASSRLSGGQETQYF. CDR3 DNA: TGCGCCAGCAGCAGGCTTAGCGGGGGTCAAGAGACCCAGTACTTC.

The chain is built from TRBV5-1 and TRBJ2-3, with 7 nucleotides matching TRBD2. V shed 4 bases, J shed 0 bases, and the junction held 8 bases outside the gene matches. Looked up from germline, CDR1 is SGHRS and CDR2 is YFSETQ. The CDR3 has 16 amino acids. The CDR3 loop reads CASSMAGTTSTDTQYF. CDR3 coding DNA: TGCGCCAGCAGCATGGCCGGGACTACTAGCACAGATACGCAGTATTTT.

CDR3 DNA sequence: TGTGCCAGCCAGGACAGAAACCAAGAGACCCAGTACTTC. It encodes CASQDRNQETQYF. The gene calls are TRBV12-3 or TRBV12-4 and TRBJ2-5; D is possibly TRBD1 (6 bases). CDR3 length: 13 amino acids. V gave up 8 bases and J gave up 0 bases, with 10 bases separating them.

V gene TRBV10-3 combines with J gene TRBJ2-3, with TRBD2 identical over 11 bases. The CDR3 has 15 residues. Germline V gives CDR1 ENHRY, CDR2 SYGVKD. The V gene end was trimmed by 2 bases and the J gene end by 3 bases; junction bases not matched to a gene: 1. The chain's CDR3 is CAISEGTSGTDTQYF. The CDR3 coding sequence is TGTGCCATCAGTGAGGGGACTAGCGGTACAGATACGCAGTATTTT.

This clonotype showed up just a few times. The CDR3 reads CSARELRDSHGYTF. For the CDR3, the DNA is TGCAGTGCTAGAGAACTCCGGGACAGCCATGGCTACACCTTC. This sequence joins TRBV20-1 and TRBJ1-2; 7 nucleotides line up with TRBD1. J was trimmed by 6 bases and V by 0 bases; bases with no gene match: 7. Germline V gives CDR1 DFQATT, CDR2 SNEGSKA (reference sequence). There are 14 residues in the CDR3.

This clonotype was recorded at least ten times. CDR3 sequence reads: CASSPGGVEQYF. CDR3 DNA sequence: TGTGCCAGCAGTCCGGGCGGGGTCGAGCAGTACTTC. The chain joins TRBV12-3 or TRBV12-4 to TRBJ2-7, with TRBD2 as a possible D gene (6 bases). V lost 5 bases, J lost 6 bases, and 11 bases lay in between. This CDR3 is 12 amino acids long.

The CDR3 coding sequence is TGCAGTGCTAGAGATCCTAGCGCGGTAGAGGGTACGCAGTATTTT. Translating gives CSARDPSAVEGTQYF. The gene calls are TRBV20-1 and TRBJ2-3, with TRBD2 as a possible D gene (6 bases). The CDR3 is made up of 15 amino acids. V dropped 0 bases and J dropped 8 bases, with 18 bases sitting between them. Germline V gene lookup returns CDR1 DFQATT and CDR2 SNEGSKA (reference sequence).

The gene calls are TRBV12-5 and TRBJ2-1; D unresolved. The germline V gene encodes CDR1 LGHNT and CDR2 FRNRAP. The CDR3 extends over 15 amino acids. The ends were cut back, 7 bases at V and 0 bases at J, with 13 bases in the middle. This chain's CDR3 is CASAATVASYNEQFF. CDR3 coding DNA: TGTGCTAGTGCCGCAACTGTAGCCTCCTACAATGAGCAGTTCTTC.

The J gene is TRBJ2-2, the V gene TRBV6-2 or TRBV6-3; D is unresolved. The CDR3 spans 13 residues. Germline CDR1 and CDR2: MNHEY and SVGEGT. V lost 0 bases and J lost 9, with 8 bases in between. The CDR3 DNA follows: TGTGCCAGCAGTTACTCGATTTCTTGGGAGCTGTTTTTT. It codes for CASSYSISWELFF.